This T cell receptor beta chain was documented in a study of human T cells and chemical hapten exposure. Time point specified: patch test 2, 6 weeks after DPC sensitization. Treatment: therapeutic diphenylcyclopropenone sensitization with weekly scalp DPC. This clonotype was picked up a small number of times. J lost 5 bases, V lost 3 bases, and 11 bases had no gene match. The CDR3 runs to 17 residues. CDR1 and CDR2 from the germline V gene are SGHRS and YFSETQ. TCRdb re-called the RACE reads through MiXCR, storing one row per CDR3 protein. The sample lists tens of thousands of distinct CDR3 sequences, about 10% seen once, with around 2.1% in the top ten.

This TCR was recovered from a man aged 35 to 55 with alopecia areata. Some clones in this sample may be carry-over from other donors' samples. The J gene is TRBJ2-1, the V gene TRBV5-1; 10 nucleotides agree with TRBD2. Sequencing was performed on whole blood, taken in connection with sensitization to the hapten diphenylcyclopropenone (DPC). The CDR3 protein is CASSSSPGLARDNEQFF. The CDR3 nucleotides are TGCGCCAGCAGCTCATCCCCGGGACTAGCGAGAGACAATGAGCAGTTCTTC.